This T cell receptor beta chain was obtained from a study of CD8 T cells in Susac syndrome. Reverse transcription of roughly 0.5 to 1 ug RNA was carried out with random hexamers. It was immunoSEQ multiplex PCR that amplified TCR beta CDR3 across 54 Vbeta and 13 Jbeta. Each CDR3 protein is one row after TCRdb ran MiXCR on the immunoSEQ multiplex PCR reads. The data show 95,000 to 150,000 distinct CDR3 sequences, about 93% seen once. Isolation of CD8+ and CD4+ T cells was performed negatively, whereas enrichment of TEMRA cells was done by FACS. The V segment lost 5 bases and the J segment 1 base; nucleotides outside the gene matches: 5. The CDR3 spans 17 residues. Germline loops: CDR1 SNHLY, CDR2 FYNNEI.

The sequenced material came from CD4+ T cells from PBMCs. J is TRBJ2-3 and V is TRBV2; 14 nucleotides agree with TRBD2. The source of this sequence is a human donor in good health. CDR3 coding DNA: TGTGCCAGCAGTTCCGGACTAGCGGGAGGTGGCACAGATACGCAGTATTTT. Its protein is CASSSGLAGGGTDTQYF.